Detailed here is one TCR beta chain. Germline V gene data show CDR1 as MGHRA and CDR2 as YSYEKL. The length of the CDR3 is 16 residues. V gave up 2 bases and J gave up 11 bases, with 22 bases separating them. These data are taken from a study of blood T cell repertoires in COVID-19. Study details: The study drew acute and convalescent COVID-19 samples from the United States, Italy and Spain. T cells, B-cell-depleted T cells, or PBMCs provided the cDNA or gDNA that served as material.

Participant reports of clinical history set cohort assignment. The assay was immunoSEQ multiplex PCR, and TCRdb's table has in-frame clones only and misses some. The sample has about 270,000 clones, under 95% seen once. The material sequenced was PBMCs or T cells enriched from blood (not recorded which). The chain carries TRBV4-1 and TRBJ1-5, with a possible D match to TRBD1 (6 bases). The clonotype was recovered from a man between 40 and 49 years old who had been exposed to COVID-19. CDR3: CASSQSDSQTTVSQHF. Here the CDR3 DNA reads TGCGCCAGCAGCCAATCGGACAGCCAGACTACAGTTTCCCAGCATTTT.